These 4 T cell receptor beta chains were sequenced from one sample in a study of beta chain features in type 1 diabetes. Investigators reverse transcribed all isolated RNA, so they sequenced expressed TCRB transcripts. TCRdb's table, derived via immunoSEQ multiplex PCR, lists solely in-frame clones and lacks some. The sample records some 150,000 clones, about a tenth being singletons. The specimen was central memory CD4+ T cells from blood. These receptors came from a man aged 18 to 30 in good health.

The chain employs TRBV6-5 and TRBJ1-2; 9 nucleotides line up with TRBD1. Trimming cost V 7 bases and J 1 base; bases outside gene matches: 7. Germline values: CDR1 MNHEY, CDR2 SVGAGI. The CDR3 runs to 15 residues. The CDR3 loop is CASTGTGTLNYGYTF. As DNA, the CDR3 is TGTGCCAGCACCGGGACAGGGACTCTTAACTATGGCTACACCTTC.

A few counts support this clone. The rearrangement uses TRBV19 and TRBJ1-1; D gene ambiguous. V lost 8 bases and J 1 base, leaving 8 bases between the germline ends. Per the germline V gene, CDR1 is LNHDA and CDR2 is SQIVND (reference sequence). This CDR3 is 12 amino acids long. In DNA, the CDR3 is TGTGCCAGTTTGGACTGGAACACTGAAGCTTTCTTT. As protein: CASLDWNTEAFF. Full variable domain (outside the CDR3, taken from reference TRBV19 and TRBJ1-1): DGGITQSPKYLFRKEGQNVTLSCEQNLNHDAMYWYRQDPGQGLRLIYYSQIVNDFQKGDIAEGYSVSREKKESFPLTVTSAQKNPTAFYLCASLDWNTEAFFGQGTRLTVV.

A few counts support this clone. The genes are TRBV27 and TRBJ2-7; D might be TRBD1 (6 bases). CDR1 is MNHEY, CDR2 SMNVEV, per germline (reference sequence). V lost 5 bases and J 1 base, leaving 12 bases between the germline ends. This CDR3 has 14 residues. The DNA for the CDR3 is TGTGCCAGCAGTCTCCACAGGGAATCCTACGAGCAGTACTTC. Translated: CASSLHRESYEQYF.

This clone showed up just a few times. The chain couples TRBV7-6 to TRBJ1-3; D ambiguous. Per the germline V gene, CDR1 is SGHVS and CDR2 is FNYEAQ. This CDR3 spans 13 amino acids. Trimming took 5 bases from V and 7 from J, leaving 12 bases between them. The CDR3 region is CASSAGNENTIYF. The DNA of the CDR3 is TGTGCCAGCAGCGCCGGGAACGAGAACACCATATATTTT. The full variable domain, its missing parts supplied by reference TRBV7-6 and TRBJ1-3, is GAGVSQSPRYKVTKRGQDVALRCDPISGHVSLYWYRQALGQGPEFLTYFNYEAQQDKSGLPNDRFSAERPEGSISTLTIQRTEQRDSAMYRCASSAGNENTIYFGEGSWLTVV.